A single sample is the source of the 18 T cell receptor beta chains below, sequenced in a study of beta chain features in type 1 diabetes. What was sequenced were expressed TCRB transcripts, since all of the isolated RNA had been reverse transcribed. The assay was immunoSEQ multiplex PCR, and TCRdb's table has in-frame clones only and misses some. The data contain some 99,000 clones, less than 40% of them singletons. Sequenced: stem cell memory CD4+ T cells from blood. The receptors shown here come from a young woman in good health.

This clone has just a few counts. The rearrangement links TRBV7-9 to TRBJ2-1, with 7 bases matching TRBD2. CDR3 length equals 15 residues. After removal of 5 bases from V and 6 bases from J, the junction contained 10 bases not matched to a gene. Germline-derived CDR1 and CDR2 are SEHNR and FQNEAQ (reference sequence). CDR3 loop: CASSGWTRTRNEQFF. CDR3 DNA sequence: TGTGCCAGCAGCGGTTGGACTAGAACTCGCAATGAGCAGTTCTTC.

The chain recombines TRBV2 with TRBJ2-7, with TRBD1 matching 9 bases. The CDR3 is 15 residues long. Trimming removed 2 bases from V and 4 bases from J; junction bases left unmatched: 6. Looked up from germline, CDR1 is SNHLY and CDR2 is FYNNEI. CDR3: CASSESLGQGYEQYF. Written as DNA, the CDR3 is TGTGCCAGCAGTGAATCCTTAGGACAGGGGTACGAGCAGTACTTC.

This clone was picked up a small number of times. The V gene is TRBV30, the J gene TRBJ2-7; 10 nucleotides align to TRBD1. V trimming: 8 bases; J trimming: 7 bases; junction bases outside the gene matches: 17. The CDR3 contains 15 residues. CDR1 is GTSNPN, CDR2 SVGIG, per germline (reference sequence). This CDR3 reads CAADPWDRGFIEQYF. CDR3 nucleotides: TGTGCCGCGGACCCTTGGGACAGGGGCTTTATAGAGCAGTACTTC.

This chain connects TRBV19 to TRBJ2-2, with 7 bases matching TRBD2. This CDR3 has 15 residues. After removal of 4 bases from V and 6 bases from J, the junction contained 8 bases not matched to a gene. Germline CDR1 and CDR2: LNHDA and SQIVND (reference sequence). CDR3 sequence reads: CASSRGEGMAGELFF. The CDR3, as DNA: TGTGCCAGTAGTAGGGGGGAGGGTATGGCCGGGGAGCTGTTTTTT.

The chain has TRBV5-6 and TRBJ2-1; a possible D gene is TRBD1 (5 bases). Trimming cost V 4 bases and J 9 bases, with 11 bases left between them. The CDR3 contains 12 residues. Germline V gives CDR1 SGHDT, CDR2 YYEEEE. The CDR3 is CASSLQGIEQFF. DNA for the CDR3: TGTGCCAGCAGCCTCCAGGGAATTGAGCAGTTCTTC.

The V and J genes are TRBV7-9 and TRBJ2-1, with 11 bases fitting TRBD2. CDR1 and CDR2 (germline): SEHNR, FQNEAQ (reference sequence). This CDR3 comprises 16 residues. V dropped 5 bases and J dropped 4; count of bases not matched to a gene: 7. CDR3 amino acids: CASSPLAGGAYNEQFF. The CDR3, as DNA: TGTGCCAGCAGCCCTTTAGCGGGAGGGGCGTACAATGAGCAGTTCTTC.

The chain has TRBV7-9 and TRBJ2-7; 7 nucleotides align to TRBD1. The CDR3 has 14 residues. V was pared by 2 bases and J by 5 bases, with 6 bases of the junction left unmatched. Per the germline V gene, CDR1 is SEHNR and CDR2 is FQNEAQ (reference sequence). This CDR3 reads CASSLPGQADEQYF. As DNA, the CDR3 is TGTGCCAGCAGCTTACCCGGACAGGCGGACGAGCAGTACTTC.

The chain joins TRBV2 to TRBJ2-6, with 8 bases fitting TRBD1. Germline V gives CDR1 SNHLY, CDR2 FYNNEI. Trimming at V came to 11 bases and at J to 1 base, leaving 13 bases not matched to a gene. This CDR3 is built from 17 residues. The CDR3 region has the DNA TGTGCCGGCCACAGGGGGAACCTCATTTCTGGGGCCAACGTCCTGACTTTC. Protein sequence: CAGHRGNLISGANVLTF.

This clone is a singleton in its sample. The CDR3 loop reads CASSLVSVAGGEQYF. CDR3 nucleotide sequence: TGTGCCAGCAGCTTAGTTTCGGTAGCGGGAGGCGAGCAGTACTTC. The V gene is TRBV7-2, the J gene TRBJ2-7, with 10 bases matching TRBD2. Per germline, CDR1 SGHTA and CDR2 FQGNSA. This CDR3 comprises 15 residues. V shed 1 base, J shed 6 bases, and the junction held 6 bases outside the gene matches.

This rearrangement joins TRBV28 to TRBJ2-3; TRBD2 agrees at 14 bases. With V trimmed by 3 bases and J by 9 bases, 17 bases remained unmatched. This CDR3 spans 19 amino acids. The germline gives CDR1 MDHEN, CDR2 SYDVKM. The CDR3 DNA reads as TGTGCCAGCAGTTTTTCTTCCTCCGCCACCGGGACTAGCGGGAGAACGCAGTATTTT. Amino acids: CASSFSSSATGTSGRTQYF.

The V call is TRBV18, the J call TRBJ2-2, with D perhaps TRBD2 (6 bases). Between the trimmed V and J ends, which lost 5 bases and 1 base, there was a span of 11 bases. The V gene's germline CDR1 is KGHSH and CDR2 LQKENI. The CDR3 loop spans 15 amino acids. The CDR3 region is CASSSVAVNTGELFF. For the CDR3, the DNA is TGTGCCAGCTCATCCGTAGCGGTGAACACCGGGGAGCTGTTTTTT.

The CDR3 region is CAWNSGITDTQYF. In DNA form, the CDR3 reads TGTGCCTGGAATAGCGGGATCACAGATACGCAGTATTTT. The chain uses TRBV30 and TRBJ2-3; TRBD2 matches at 8 bases. CDR3 length equals 13 residues. The V segment lost 4 bases and the J segment 2 bases; nucleotides outside the gene matches: 2. In germline, CDR1 is GTSNPN, CDR2 SVGIG (reference sequence).

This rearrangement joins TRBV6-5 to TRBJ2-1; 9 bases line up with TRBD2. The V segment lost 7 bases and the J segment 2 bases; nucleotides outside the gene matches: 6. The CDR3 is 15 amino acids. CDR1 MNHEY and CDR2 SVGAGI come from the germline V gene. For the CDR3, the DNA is TGTGCCAGCAATGGAGCGGGAGGAACCTACAATGAGCAGTTCTTC. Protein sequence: CASNGAGGTYNEQFF.

CDR3 sequence: CASSLSRLAGGSWGETQYF. In DNA, the CDR3 is TGTGCCAGCAGCTTATCCCGGCTAGCGGGAGGATCCTGGGGGGAGACCCAGTACTTC. The chain has TRBV7-9 and TRBJ2-5, with 11 bases that match TRBD2. Germline CDR1 is SEHNR and CDR2 is FQNEAQ (reference sequence). J lost 5 bases, V lost 2 bases, and 16 bases had no gene match. This CDR3 comprises 19 residues.

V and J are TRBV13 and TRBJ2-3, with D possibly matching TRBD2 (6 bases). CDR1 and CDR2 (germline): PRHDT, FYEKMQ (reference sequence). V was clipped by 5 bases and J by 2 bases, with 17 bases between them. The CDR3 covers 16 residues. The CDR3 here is CASSARLVRFTDTQYF. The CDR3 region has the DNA TGTGCCAGCAGCGCCCGACTAGTCCGCTTCACAGATACGCAGTATTTT.

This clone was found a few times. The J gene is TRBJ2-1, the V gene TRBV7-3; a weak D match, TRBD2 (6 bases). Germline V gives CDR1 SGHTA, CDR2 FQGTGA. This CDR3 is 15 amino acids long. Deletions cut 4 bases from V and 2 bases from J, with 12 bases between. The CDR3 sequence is CASSYRDSTYNEQFF. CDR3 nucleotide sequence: TGTGCCAGCAGCTACCGGGACTCAACCTACAATGAGCAGTTCTTC.

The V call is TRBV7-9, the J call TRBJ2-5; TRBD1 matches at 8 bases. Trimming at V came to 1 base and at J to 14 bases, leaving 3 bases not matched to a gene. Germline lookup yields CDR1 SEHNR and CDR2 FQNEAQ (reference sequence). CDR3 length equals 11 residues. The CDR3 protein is CASSLGQGSYF. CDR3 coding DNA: TGTGCCAGCAGCTTAGGACAGGGGTCATACTTC.

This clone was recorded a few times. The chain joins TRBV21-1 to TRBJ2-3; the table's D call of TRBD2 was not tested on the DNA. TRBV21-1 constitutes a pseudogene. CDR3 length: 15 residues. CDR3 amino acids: CASSKVGLNTDTQYF. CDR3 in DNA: TGTGCCAGCAGCAAAGTCGGACTAAACACAGATACGCAGTATTTT.